Listed here are 20 T cell receptor beta chains from one sample, sequenced in a study of cytomegalovirus exposure and HLA in healthy donors. The PCR had 60 Vbeta and 13 Jbeta primers. The assay was immunoSEQ multiplex PCR, and TCRdb's table has in-frame clones only and misses some. The table includes more than 110,000 clones, about 76% detected once. Sequenced material: PBMCs. These TCRs come from a male donor in good health and CMV-seronegative.

The chain joins TRBV6-5 to TRBJ2-6; a possible D gene is TRBD1 (6 bases). The CDR3 has 16 amino acids. V was trimmed by 0 bases and J by 4 bases, leaving 10 bases between them. From germline, CDR1 is MNHEY and CDR2 SVGAGI. The CDR3 DNA reads TGTGCCAGCAGTTACTCTCAGGGGTTCGGGGCCAACGTCCTGACTTTC. It is translated as CASSYSQGFGANVLTF.

The rearrangement links TRBV6-5 to TRBJ2-2, with D tentatively TRBD1 (6 bases). The CDR3 spans 12 residues. CDR1 and CDR2 (germline): MNHEY, SVGAGI. V shed 5 bases and J shed 9 bases, with 10 bases lying between them. Written as DNA, the CDR3 is TGTGCCAGCAGTCCTGGGGGCTGGGAGCTGTTTTTT. Protein product: CASSPGGWELFF.

The chain is built from TRBV5-1 and TRBJ1-1; 7 nucleotides line up with TRBD1. The CDR3 runs to 15 residues. Per germline, CDR1 SGHRS and CDR2 YFSETQ. The trim removed 2 bases at V and 0 bases at J, leaving 4 bases unmatched. DNA for the CDR3: TGCGCCAGCAGCTTTGGGGGGACAGTGAACACTGAAGCTTTCTTT. Translation gives CASSFGGTVNTEAFF. The whole variable domain, filled in from reference TRBV5-1 and TRBJ1-1, reads KAGVTQTPRYLIKTRGQQVTLSCSPISGHRSVSWYQQTPGQGLQFLFEYFSETQRNKGNFPGRFSGRQFSNSRSEMNVSTLELGDSALYLCASSFGGTVNTEAFFGQGTRLTVV.

A few counts support this clone. V and J are TRBV2 and TRBJ2-5, with TRBD2 identical over 8 bases. V dropped 6 bases and J dropped 5; count of bases not matched to a gene: 8. The CDR3 is made up of 14 amino acids. Germline-derived CDR1 and CDR2 are SNHLY and FYNNEI. The CDR3 DNA follows: TGTGCCAGCAGACGGGGGGGGCAGGGGGAGACCCAGTACTTC. This codes for CASRRGGQGETQYF. Drawing the rest from reference TRBV2 and TRBJ2-5, the complete variable domain is EPEVTQTPSHQVTQMGQEVILRCVPISNHLYFYWYRQILGQKVEFLVSFYNNEISEKSEIFDDQFSVERPDGSNFTLKIRSTKLEDSAMYFCASRRGGQGETQYFGPGTRLLVL.

CDR3 residues: CASSIRGRVETQYF. CDR3 DNA: TGTGCCAGTAGTATAAGGGGGCGGGTAGAGACCCAGTACTTC. This chain joins TRBV19 and TRBJ2-5; 7 bases are shared with TRBD1. Trimming at V came to 2 bases and at J to 4 bases, leaving 4 bases not matched to a gene. This CDR3 has 14 residues. In germline, CDR1 is LNHDA, CDR2 SQIVND (reference sequence).

V is TRBV5-1 and J is TRBJ2-7, with D possibly being TRBD1 (5 bases). CDR1 SGHRS and CDR2 YFSETQ come from the germline V gene. V gave up 1 base and J gave up 2 bases, with 7 bases separating them. The CDR3 runs 13 residues. The CDR3 loop is CASSLRGTYEQYF. As DNA, the CDR3 is TGCGCCAGCAGCTTGAGGGGTACCTACGAGCAGTACTTC. Drawing the rest from reference TRBV5-1 and TRBJ2-7, the complete variable domain is KAGVTQTPRYLIKTRGQQVTLSCSPISGHRSVSWYQQTPGQGLQFLFEYFSETQRNKGNFPGRFSGRQFSNSRSEMNVSTLELGDSALYLCASSLRGTYEQYFGPGTRLTVT.

This chain uses TRBV6-4 with TRBJ2-3, with D maybe TRBD2 (6 bases). V dropped 2 bases and J dropped 8 bases, with 14 bases sitting between them. Germline-derived CDR1 and CDR2 are MRHNA and SNTAGT. The CDR3 is made up of 14 amino acids. CDR3 loop: CASSDGGEQGTQYF. The CDR3 region has the DNA TGTGCCAGCAGTGACGGAGGGGAGCAGGGTACGCAGTATTTT.

The chain links TRBV28 to TRBJ1-3; 8 bases are a match to TRBD1. Germline CDR1 reads MDHEN; CDR2 reads SYDVKM. Germline trimming cut 7 bases from V and 11 bases from J; bases unmatched to any gene: 16. This CDR3 comprises 15 residues. The CDR3 loop is CASTPMDRDPGAIYF. CDR3 coding DNA: TGTGCCAGCACCCCTATGGACAGGGACCCTGGCGCCATATATTTT. Supplemented by reference TRBV28 and TRBJ1-3, the full variable domain reads DVKVTQSSRYLVKRTGEKVFLECVQDMDHENMFWYRQDPGLGLRLIYFSYDVKMKEKGDIPEGYSVSREKKERFSLILESASTNQTSMYLCASTPMDRDPGAIYFGEGSWLTVV.

This clone was detected only a few times. V and J are TRBV28 and TRBJ1-3; TRBD1 matches 7 bases. The CDR3 sequence is 15 residues long. CDR1 and CDR2 (germline): MDHEN, SYDVKM. The V segment lost 3 bases and the J segment 0 bases; nucleotides outside the gene matches: 2. CDR3 loop: CASSLGTVSGNTIYF. For the CDR3, the DNA is TGTGCCAGCAGTTTGGGGACAGTCTCTGGAAACACCATATATTTT. The whole variable domain, filled in from reference TRBV28 and TRBJ1-3, reads DVKVTQSSRYLVKRTGEKVFLECVQDMDHENMFWYRQDPGLGLRLIYFSYDVKMKEKGDIPEGYSVSREKKERFSLILESASTNQTSMYLCASSLGTVSGNTIYFGEGSWLTVV.

In this sample, this clone turned up a few times. J is TRBJ2-6 and V is TRBV9; D ambiguous. This CDR3 has 15 residues. Trimming took 1 base from V and 0 from J, leaving 5 bases between them. CDR1 is SGDLS, CDR2 YYNGEE, per germline. For the CDR3, the DNA is TGTGCCAGCAGCGTACCCAGCTCTGGGGCCAACGTCCTGACTTTC. This codes for CASSVPSSGANVLTF.

This chain links TRBV12-5 with TRBJ2-3; 8 bases are a match to TRBD1. V lost 8 bases to trimming and J lost 2 bases; unmatched junction nucleotides: 12. CDR3 size: 16 residues. Germline assignment: CDR1 LGHNT and CDR2 FRNRAP. The chain's CDR3 is CASQEPGQGTTDTQYF. CDR3 nucleotide sequence: TGTGCTAGTCAAGAACCAGGACAGGGAACCACAGATACGCAGTATTTT. The complete variable domain, with remaining parts taken from reference TRBV12-5 and TRBJ2-3, reads DARVTQTPRHKVTEMGQEVTMRCQPILGHNTVFWYRQTMMQGLELLAYFRNRAPLDDSGMPKDRFSAEMPDATLATLKIQPSEPRDSAVYFCASQEPGQGTTDTQYFGPGTRLTVL.

V is TRBV7-2 and J is TRBJ1-1, with D perhaps TRBD1 (6 bases). Trimming took off 1 base at V and 6 bases at J, with 6 bases between the two ends. The CDR3 is made up of 12 amino acids. Per germline, CDR1 SGHTA and CDR2 FQGNSA. The CDR3, as DNA: TGTGCCAGCAGCTTAGGGACAGCTGAAGCTTTCTTT. Protein: CASSLGTAEAFF.

The V and J genes are TRBV4-3 and TRBJ1-4; D is unresolved. V shed 0 bases and J shed 5 bases, with 13 bases lying between them. From germline, CDR1 is LGHNA and CDR2 YSLEER. The CDR3 sequence is 16 residues long. The CDR3: CASSQDRGIQNEKLFF. CDR3 coding DNA: TGCGCCAGCAGCCAAGATAGAGGGATACAAAATGAAAAACTGTTTTTT.

V and J are TRBV7-9 and TRBJ2-7; 8 nucleotides match TRBD1. Germline values: CDR1 SEHNR, CDR2 FQNEAQ (reference sequence). The junction had 6 bases not matched to a gene; V was cut back by 6 bases and J by 5 bases. This CDR3 contains 13 residues. The CDR3 sequence is CASSSTGGNEQYF. The DNA for the CDR3 is TGTGCCAGCAGTTCTACAGGGGGAAACGAGCAGTACTTC.

V usage is TRBV18 and J usage is TRBJ2-3; D gene ambiguous. The V gene's germline CDR1 is KGHSH and CDR2 LQKENI. The CDR3 totals 12 residues. The V end was cut by 11 bases, the J end by 0 bases, with 9 bases between. The CDR3: CASGGSTDTQYF. CDR3 sequence (DNA): TGTGCCTCTGGCGGCAGCACAGATACGCAGTATTTT. The whole variable domain, remainder taken from reference TRBV18 and TRBJ2-3, is NAGVMQNPRHLVRRRGQEARLRCSPMKGHSHVYWYRQLPEEGLKFMVYLQKENIIDESGMPKERFSAEFPKEGPSILRIQQVVRGDSAAYFCASGGSTDTQYFGPGTRLTVL.

The chain carries TRBV6-5 and TRBJ1-2; D is undetermined. Per the germline V gene, CDR1 is MNHEY and CDR2 is SVGAGI. The V end was cut by 11 bases, the J end by 4 bases, with 14 bases between. The CDR3 has 12 amino acids. CDR3 DNA: TGTGCCGCCTACAGTTTCCCCTATGGCTACACCTTC. It is translated as CAAYSFPYGYTF.

The gene calls are TRBV2 and TRBJ1-1; 9 nucleotides line up with TRBD1. Germline values: CDR1 SNHLY, CDR2 FYNNEI. J lost 4 bases, V lost 7 bases, and 4 bases had no gene match. The CDR3 length is 13 residues. CDR3 nucleotide sequence: TGTGCCAGCATGGGACAGGGATTCACTGAAGCTTTCTTT. Its translation is CASMGQGFTEAFF. The complete variable domain, with remaining parts taken from reference TRBV2 and TRBJ1-1, reads EPEVTQTPSHQVTQMGQEVILRCVPISNHLYFYWYRQILGQKVEFLVSFYNNEISEKSEIFDDQFSVERPDGSNFTLKIRSTKLEDSAMYFCASMGQGFTEAFFGQGTRLTVV.

This rearrangement joins TRBV4-1 to TRBJ1-2; possibly TRBD1 for D (6 bases). The CDR3 covers 15 residues. Trimming cost V 1 base and J 4 bases, with 13 bases left between them. Germline V lookup: CDR1 MGHRA, CDR2 YSYEKL. CDR3 nucleotides: TGCGCCAGCAGCCAAGGACAGGTCCCGTCCTATGGCTACACCTTC. This codes for CASSQGQVPSYGYTF.

This sequence joins TRBV4-1 and TRBJ2-1, with D perhaps TRBD2 (5 bases). V lost 0 bases and J 6 bases, leaving 12 bases between the germline ends. The CDR3 runs to 15 residues. The germline V gene encodes CDR1 MGHRA and CDR2 YSYEKL. DNA of the CDR3: TGCGCCAGCAGCCAAGATCTACTAGTGGGCAATGAGCAGTTCTTC. It yields the protein CASSQDLLVGNEQFF.

V and J are TRBV25-1 and TRBJ1-5; TRBD1 might be the D (5 bases). This CDR3 has 13 amino acids. Per the germline V gene, CDR1 is MGHDK and CDR2 is SYGVNS. The germline V and J ends were trimmed by 6 bases and 2 bases, with 8 bases remaining between them. CDR3 residues: CASSSTGNQPQHF. CDR3 DNA: TGTGCCAGCAGCTCGACAGGCAATCAGCCCCAGCATTTT.